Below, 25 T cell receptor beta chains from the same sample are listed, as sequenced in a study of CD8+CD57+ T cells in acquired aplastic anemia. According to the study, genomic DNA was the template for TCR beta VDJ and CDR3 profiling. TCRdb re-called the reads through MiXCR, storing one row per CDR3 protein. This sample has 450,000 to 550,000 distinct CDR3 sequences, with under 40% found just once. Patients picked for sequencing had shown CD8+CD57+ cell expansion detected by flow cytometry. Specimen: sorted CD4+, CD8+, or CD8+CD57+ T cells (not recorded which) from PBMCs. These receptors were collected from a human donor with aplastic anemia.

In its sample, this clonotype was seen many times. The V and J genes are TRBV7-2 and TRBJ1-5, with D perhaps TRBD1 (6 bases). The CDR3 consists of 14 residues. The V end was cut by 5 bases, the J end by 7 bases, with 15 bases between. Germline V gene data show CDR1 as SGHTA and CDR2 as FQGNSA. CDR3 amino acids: CASSNNPDRQPQHF. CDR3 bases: TGTGCCAGCAGCAACAATCCGGACAGACAGCCCCAGCATTTT.

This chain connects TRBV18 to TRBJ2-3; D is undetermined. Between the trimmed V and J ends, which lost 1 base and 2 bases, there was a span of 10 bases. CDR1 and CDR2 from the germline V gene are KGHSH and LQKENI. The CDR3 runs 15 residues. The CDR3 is CASSPQATDTDTQYF. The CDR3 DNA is TGTGCCAGCTCACCACAAGCAACCGACACAGATACGCAGTATTTT. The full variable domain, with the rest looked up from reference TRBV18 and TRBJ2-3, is NAGVMQNPRHLVRRRGQEARLRCSPMKGHSHVYWYRQLPEEGLKFMVYLQKENIIDESGMPKERFSAEFPKEGPSILRIQQVVRGDSAAYFCASSPQATDTDTQYFGPGTRLTVL.

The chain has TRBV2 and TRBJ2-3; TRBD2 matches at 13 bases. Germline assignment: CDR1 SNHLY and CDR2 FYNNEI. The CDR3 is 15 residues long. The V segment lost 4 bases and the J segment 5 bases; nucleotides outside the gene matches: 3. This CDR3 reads CASSGLAGGGDTQYF. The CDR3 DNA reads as TGTGCCAGCAGTGGACTAGCGGGAGGTGGAGATACGCAGTATTTT.

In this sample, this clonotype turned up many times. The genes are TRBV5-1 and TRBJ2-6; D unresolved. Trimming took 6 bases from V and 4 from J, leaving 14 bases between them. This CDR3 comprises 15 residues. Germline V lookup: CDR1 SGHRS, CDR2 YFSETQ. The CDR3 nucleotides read TGCGCCAGCAACGAGAAGGTGGCCGGGGCCAACGTCCTGACTTTC. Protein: CASNEKVAGANVLTF.

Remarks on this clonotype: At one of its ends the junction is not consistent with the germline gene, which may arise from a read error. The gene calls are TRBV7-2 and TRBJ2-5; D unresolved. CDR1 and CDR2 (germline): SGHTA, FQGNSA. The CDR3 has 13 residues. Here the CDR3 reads CASSQDFLGTQYF. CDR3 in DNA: TGCGCCAGCAGCCAAGACTTTCTAGGGACCCAGTACTTC.

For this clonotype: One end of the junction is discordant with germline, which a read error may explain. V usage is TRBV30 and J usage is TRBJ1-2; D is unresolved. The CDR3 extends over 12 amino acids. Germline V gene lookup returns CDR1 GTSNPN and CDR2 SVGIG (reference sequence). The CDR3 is CAWSVQTYSYTF. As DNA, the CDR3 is TGTGCCTGGAGTGTGCAAACCTATAGCTACACCTTC.

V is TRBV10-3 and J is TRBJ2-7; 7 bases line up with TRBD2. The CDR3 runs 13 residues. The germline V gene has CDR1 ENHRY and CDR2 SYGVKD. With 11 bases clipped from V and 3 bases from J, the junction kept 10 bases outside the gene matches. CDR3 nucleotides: TGTGCCTCAGGTGGGGGGGGGGGCTACGAGCAGTACTTC. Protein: CASGGGGGYEQYF.

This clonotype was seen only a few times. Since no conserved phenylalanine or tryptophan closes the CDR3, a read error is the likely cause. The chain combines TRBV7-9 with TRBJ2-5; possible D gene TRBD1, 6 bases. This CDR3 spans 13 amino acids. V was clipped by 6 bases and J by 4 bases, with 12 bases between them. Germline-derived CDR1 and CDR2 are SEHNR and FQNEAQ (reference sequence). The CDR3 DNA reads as TGTGCCAGCAGGCATACAGGGAGAGAGACCCAGTACCTC. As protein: CASRHTGRETQYL.

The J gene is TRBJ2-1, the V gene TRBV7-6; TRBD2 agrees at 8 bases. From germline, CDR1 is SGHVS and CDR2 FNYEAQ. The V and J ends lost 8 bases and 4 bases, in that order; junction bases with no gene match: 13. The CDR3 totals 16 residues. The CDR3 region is CASDPEGLGPYNEQFF. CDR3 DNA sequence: TGTGCCAGCGACCCGGAGGGACTAGGACCTTACAATGAGCAGTTCTTC.

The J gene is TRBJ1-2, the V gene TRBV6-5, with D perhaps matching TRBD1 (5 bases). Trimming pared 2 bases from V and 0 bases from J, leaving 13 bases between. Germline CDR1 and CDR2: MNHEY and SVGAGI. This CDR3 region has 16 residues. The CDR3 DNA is TGTGCCAGCAGTTACCGGCAGGGAACGACTAACTATGGCTACACCTTC. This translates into CASSYRQGTTNYGYTF.

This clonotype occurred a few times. CDR3 sequence reads: CSASEREDENTYNEQFF. The CDR3, as DNA: TGCAGTGCTAGTGAGCGGGAGGACGAAAATACCTACAATGAGCAGTTCTTC. The rearrangement joins TRBV20-1 to TRBJ2-1; 9 bases line up with TRBD2. Germline CDR1 reads DFQATT; CDR2 reads SNEGSKA (reference sequence). The CDR3 totals 17 residues. Losses at the gene ends were 3 bases for V and 2 bases for J; bases not matched to a gene: 11.

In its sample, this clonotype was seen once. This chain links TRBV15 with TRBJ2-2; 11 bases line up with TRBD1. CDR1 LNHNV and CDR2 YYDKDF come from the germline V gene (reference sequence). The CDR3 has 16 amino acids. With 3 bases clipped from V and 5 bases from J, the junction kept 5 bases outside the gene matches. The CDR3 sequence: CATSSPGTGGTGELFF. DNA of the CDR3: TGTGCCACCAGCAGTCCCGGGACAGGGGGTACCGGGGAGCTGTTTTTT.

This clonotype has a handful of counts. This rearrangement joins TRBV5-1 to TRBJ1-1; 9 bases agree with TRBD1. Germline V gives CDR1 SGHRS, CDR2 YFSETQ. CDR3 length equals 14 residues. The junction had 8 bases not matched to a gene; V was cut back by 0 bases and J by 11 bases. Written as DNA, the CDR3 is TGCGCCAGCAGCTTGGCTGGGACAGGGAGGCAGGCTTTCTTT. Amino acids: CASSLAGTGRQAFF.

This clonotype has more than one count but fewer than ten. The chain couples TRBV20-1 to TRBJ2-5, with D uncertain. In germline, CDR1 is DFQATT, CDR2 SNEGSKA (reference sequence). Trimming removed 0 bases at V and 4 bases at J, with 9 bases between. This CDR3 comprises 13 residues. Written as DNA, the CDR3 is TGCAGTGCTAGAGATCTGTGGGCAGAGACCCAGTACTTC. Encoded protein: CSARDLWAETQYF.

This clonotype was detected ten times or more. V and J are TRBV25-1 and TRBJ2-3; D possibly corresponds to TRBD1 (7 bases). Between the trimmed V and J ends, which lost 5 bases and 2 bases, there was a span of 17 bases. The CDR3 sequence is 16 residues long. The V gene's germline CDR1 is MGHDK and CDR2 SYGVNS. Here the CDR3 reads CASSRTTGRITDTQYF. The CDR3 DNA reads TGTGCCAGCAGTAGAACGACAGGGAGGATCACAGATACGCAGTATTTT. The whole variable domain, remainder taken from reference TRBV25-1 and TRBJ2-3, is EADIYQTPRYLVIGTGKKITLECSQTMGHDKMYWYQQDPGMELHLIHYSYGVNSTEKGDLSSESTVSRIRTEHFPLTLESARPSHTSQYLCASSRTTGRITDTQYFGPGTRLTVL.

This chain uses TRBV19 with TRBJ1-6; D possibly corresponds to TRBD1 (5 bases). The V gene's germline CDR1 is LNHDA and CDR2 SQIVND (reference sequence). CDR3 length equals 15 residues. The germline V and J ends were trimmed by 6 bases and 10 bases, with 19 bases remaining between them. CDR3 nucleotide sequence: TGTGCCAGTAGCCCTCTGCCGGGTCAGGGCTCACCCCTCCACTTT. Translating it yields CASSPLPGQGSPLHF.

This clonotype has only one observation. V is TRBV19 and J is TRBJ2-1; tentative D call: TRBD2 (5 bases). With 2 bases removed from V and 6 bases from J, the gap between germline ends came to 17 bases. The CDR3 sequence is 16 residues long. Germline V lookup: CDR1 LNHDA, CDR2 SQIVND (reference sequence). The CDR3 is CASSIFAGSLCNEQFF. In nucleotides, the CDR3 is TGTGCCAGTAGTATATTCGCGGGTTCTCTCTGCAATGAGCAGTTCTTC.

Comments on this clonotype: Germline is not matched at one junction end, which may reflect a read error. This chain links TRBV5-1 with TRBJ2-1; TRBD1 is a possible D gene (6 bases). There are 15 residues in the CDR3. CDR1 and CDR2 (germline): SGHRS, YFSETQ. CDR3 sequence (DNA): TGCGCCAGCAGCTTGGAGGGACAATCCTACAGTGAGCAGTTCTTC. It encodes CASSLEGQSYSEQFF.

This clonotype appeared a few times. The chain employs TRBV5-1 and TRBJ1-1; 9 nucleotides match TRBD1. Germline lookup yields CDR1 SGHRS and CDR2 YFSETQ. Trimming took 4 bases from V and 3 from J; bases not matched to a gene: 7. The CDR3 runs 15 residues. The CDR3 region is CASSVTQGAYTEAFF. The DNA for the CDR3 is TGCGCCAGCAGCGTCACACAGGGGGCGTACACTGAAGCTTTCTTT.

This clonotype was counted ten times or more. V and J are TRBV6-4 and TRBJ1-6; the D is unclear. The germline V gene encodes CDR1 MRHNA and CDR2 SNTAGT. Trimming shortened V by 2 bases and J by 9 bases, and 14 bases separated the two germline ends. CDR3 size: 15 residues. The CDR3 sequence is CASSDDSAGGSPLHF. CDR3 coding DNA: TGTGCCAGCAGTGACGACTCGGCAGGTGGTTCACCCCTCCACTTT.

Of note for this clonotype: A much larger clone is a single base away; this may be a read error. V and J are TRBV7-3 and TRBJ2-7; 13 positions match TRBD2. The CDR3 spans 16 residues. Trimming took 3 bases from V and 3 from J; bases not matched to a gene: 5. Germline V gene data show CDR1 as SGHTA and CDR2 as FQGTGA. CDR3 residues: CASSFRLAGGFYEQYF. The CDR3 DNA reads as TGTGCCAGCAGCTTCCGACTAGCGGGGGGCTTCTACGAGCAGTACTTC.

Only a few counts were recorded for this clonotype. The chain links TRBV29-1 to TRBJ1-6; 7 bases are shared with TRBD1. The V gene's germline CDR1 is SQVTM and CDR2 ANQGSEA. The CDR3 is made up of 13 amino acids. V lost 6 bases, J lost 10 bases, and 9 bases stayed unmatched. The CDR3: CSVGAGGNSPLHF. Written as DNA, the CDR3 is TGCAGCGTGGGGGCAGGGGGTAACTCACCCCTCCACTTT.

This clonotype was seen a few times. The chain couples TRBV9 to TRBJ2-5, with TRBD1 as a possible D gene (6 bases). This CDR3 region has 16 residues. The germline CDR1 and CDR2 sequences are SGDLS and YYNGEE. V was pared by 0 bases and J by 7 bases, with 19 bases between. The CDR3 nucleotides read TGTGCCAGCAGCGTAGGAGCGCAGGGGCCCACGGGGACCCAGTACTTC. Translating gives CASSVGAQGPTGTQYF.

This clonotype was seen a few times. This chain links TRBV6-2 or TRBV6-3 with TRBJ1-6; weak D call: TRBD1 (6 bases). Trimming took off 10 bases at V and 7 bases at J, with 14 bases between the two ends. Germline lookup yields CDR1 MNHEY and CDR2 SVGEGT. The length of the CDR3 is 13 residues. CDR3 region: CAIVDRINSPLHF. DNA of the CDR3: TGTGCCATCGTCGACAGGATAAATTCACCCCTCCACTTT.

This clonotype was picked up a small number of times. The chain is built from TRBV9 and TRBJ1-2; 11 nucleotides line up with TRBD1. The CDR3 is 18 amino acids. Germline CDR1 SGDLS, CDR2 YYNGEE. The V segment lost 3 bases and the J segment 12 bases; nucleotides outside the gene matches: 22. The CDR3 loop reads CASSGPLTGGTGGSKHTF. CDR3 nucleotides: TGTGCCAGCAGCGGTCCCCTCACAGGGGGGACAGGGGGATCTAAACACACCTTC. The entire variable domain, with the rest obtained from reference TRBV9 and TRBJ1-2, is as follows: DSGVTQTPKHLITATGQRVTLRCSPRSGDLSVYWYQQSLDQGLQFLIQYYNGEERAKGNILERFSAQQFPDLHSELNLSSLELGDSALYFCASSGPLTGGTGGSKHTFGSGTRLTVV.